Given below is one T cell receptor (beta chain) in context. The target antigen is unknown. The sample is drawn from a study of OX40 agonist ivuxolimab in advanced cancers. Study background: Administration of intravenous ivuxolimab to patients occurred every 2 weeks at 0.01 to 10 mg/kg.

The assay was immunoSEQ multiplex PCR, and TCRdb's table has in-frame clones only and misses some. The sample consists of tens of thousands of clones, 85% of them appearing once. Study results and caveats: Within 6 weeks, CD4+ and CD8+ blood T cells expanded clonally at 0.1 to 3.0 mg/kg. Relative to CD4+, CD8+ T cells held more expanded clones on average.

The germline V gene has CDR1 SGHTA and CDR2 FQGTGA. The CDR3 has 15 residues. With 0 bases removed from V and 2 bases from J, the gap between germline ends came to 8 bases. The chain uses TRBV7-3 and TRBJ2-1; weak D call: TRBD2 (6 bases). The TCR sequence derives from an adult with an advanced solid tumor such as melanoma, head and neck, liver or kidney cancer. Here the sequenced sample was CD4+ or CD8+ T cells sorted from blood, taken in a trial of the OX40 agonist ivuxolimab. CDR3 loop: CASSLTGGPYNEQFF. DNA for the CDR3: TGTGCCAGCAGCTTAACGGGGGGACCCTACAATGAGCAGTTCTTC.